This TCR beta chain was recorded in a study of CD8 T cells in ankylosing spondylitis. Study-wide results and caveats: One TCR beta motif, made up of roughly 8 highly homologous variants, appeared characteristic of ankylosing spondylitis blood.

Libraries for TCR beta were made by quantitative 5'-RACE with molecular barcodes. Each CDR3 protein is one row after TCRdb ran MiXCR on the 5' RACE reads. Among some 240,000 distinct CDR3 sequences listed, approximately 24% were seen once. There are 13 residues in the CDR3. Trimming took off 4 bases at V and 9 bases at J, with 10 bases between the two ends. Germline V gives CDR1 MNHNS, CDR2 SASEGT. On this clonotype itself: What it binds is not known.

The gene calls are TRBV6-1 and TRBJ1-6; maybe TRBD1 (5 bases). This TCR was sampled from a male donor with ankylosing spondylitis or in good health (not recorded which). Source material: blood, either unsorted or a sorted T cell fraction (not recorded which). CDR3 sequence (DNA): TGTGCCAGCAGTGCCAGGGAAGGTTCACCCCTCCACTTT. It yields the protein CASSAREGSPLHF.